The 7 T cell receptor beta chains reported below all come from one sample, sequenced in a study of T-cell memory formation after mild COVID-19. From the 5' RACE reads, TCRdb called clonotypes with MiXCR, one entry per CDR3 protein. The sample includes about 200,000 distinct CDR3 sequences, 7.5% to 10% of them seen just once. The sample consisted of PBMCs or a T cell subset sorted from them (not recorded which). The receptors originated from a man between 18 and 35 years old who had mild COVID-19 (a few samples of this study predate the infection). Cell type and time point are not known.

The gene calls are TRBV7-2 and TRBJ1-2; D is possibly TRBD1 (6 bases). This CDR3 comprises 16 residues. CDR1 SGHTA and CDR2 FQGNSA come from the germline V gene. The V and J ends lost 5 bases and 6 bases respectively, with 22 bases between them. In DNA, the CDR3 is TGTGCCAGCAGCCTAGGGCGGCGGGGGCCGAGGCATGGCTACACCTTC. Translated: CASSLGRRGPRHGYTF.

The rearrangement joins TRBV5-1 to TRBJ2-3; maybe TRBD2 (6 bases). Germline V gives CDR1 SGHRS, CDR2 YFSETQ. V was pared by 0 bases and J by 1 base, with 12 bases between. The CDR3 is 16 residues long. CDR3 protein: CASSLVDGGGTDTQYF. In nucleotides, the CDR3 is TGCGCCAGCAGCTTGGTAGACGGGGGAGGCACAGATACGCAGTATTTT.

A few counts support this clonotype. The chain has TRBV7-2 and TRBJ2-5; D is perhaps TRBD2 (6 bases). The V gene's germline CDR1 is SGHTA and CDR2 FQGNSA. V lost 6 bases and J lost 4, with 15 bases in between. The CDR3 has 14 amino acids. DNA for the CDR3: TGTGCCAGCAGACCCGGGGCTAGCGTAGAGACCCAGTACTTC. Protein sequence: CASRPGASVETQYF.

This clonotype was picked up a small number of times. In DNA form, the CDR3 reads TGTGCCAGCACGCAGTGGCTAGCTGGTTCTGGGGCCAACGTCCTGACTTTC. Protein product: CASTQWLAGSGANVLTF. The chain recombines TRBV6-5 with TRBJ2-6; tentative D call: TRBD2 (5 bases). Germline assignment: CDR1 MNHEY and CDR2 SVGAGI. Trimming shortened V by 7 bases and J by 1 base, and 17 bases separated the two germline ends. The CDR3 spans 17 residues.

The chain recombines TRBV6-5 with TRBJ1-6, with D unclear. In germline, CDR1 is MNHEY, CDR2 SVGAGI. The CDR3 has 17 amino acids. Trimming pared 0 bases from V and 7 bases from J, leaving 16 bases between. CDR3 sequence: CASSYSRPGRKNSPLHF. For the CDR3, the DNA is TGTGCCAGCAGTTACTCGAGGCCTGGCAGGAAAAATTCACCCCTCCACTTT.

This rearrangement joins TRBV24-1 to TRBJ2-7; a possible D gene is TRBD2 (6 bases). CDR1 is KGHDR and CDR2 is SFDVKD in the germline V gene. V was cut by 3 bases and J by 3 bases, with 14 bases left in between. This CDR3 is built from 15 residues. CDR3 in DNA: TGTGCCACCAGTGATATGGGGGAGGACCTCTACGAGCAGTACTTC. Its translation: CATSDMGEDLYEQYF.

This clonotype has a count of ten or more. V gene TRBV12-3 or TRBV12-4 combines with J gene TRBJ2-2, with a weak D call TRBD2 (5 bases). The V and J ends lost 2 bases and 7 bases respectively, with 11 bases between them. CDR3 length equals 14 residues. Here the CDR3 reads CASSLIEGGGELFF. The CDR3 DNA follows: TGTGCCAGCAGTTTAATCGAGGGTGGCGGGGAGCTGTTTTTT.